This T cell receptor beta chain originates from a study of Ad26.COV2.S vaccination and SARS-CoV-2 variants. Indicated treatment: roughly 19 received Ad26.COV2.S at low or high dose, single or two shots; about 5 received placebo; per-sample allocation not given. Repertoires come from day 63 after the first vaccine or placebo injection. Only in-frame clones appear in the TCRdb table, and some are missing; sequencing was by immunoSEQ multiplex PCR. The profile shows 450,000 to 550,000 clones, roughly 89% of them singletons. The CDR3 has 12 residues. The germline CDR1 and CDR2 sequences are MNHEY and SVGAGI. With 8 bases removed from V and 8 bases from J, the gap between germline ends came to 13 bases.

The sequence was obtained from a person between 18 and 65 years old who received the Ad26.COV2.S COVID-19 vaccine or a placebo. The chain has TRBV6-5 and TRBJ2-1; the D gene is possibly TRBD2 (5 bases). The sample consisted of peripheral blood, taken in a trial of Ad26.COV2.S vaccine versus placebo. The CDR3 DNA follows: TGTGCCAGCGAACGGGGTCGGGATGAGCAGTTCTTC. Its translation: CASERGRDEQFF.